This T cell receptor beta chain originates from a study of T-cell memory formation after mild COVID-19. Study-wide context: TCR clusters were mostly donor specific.

TCRdb itself ran the 5' RACE reads through MiXCR, one entry per CDR3 protein. Here the sample spans about 560,000 distinct CDR3 sequences, approximately 15% being singletons. General study results and limits: For second-wave clones that peaked at day 37, SARS-CoV-2 specificity went unverified. Pre-infection memory contained some responding clones, which suggested that cross-reactive memory had joined.

Trimming cost V 4 bases and J 4 bases, with 11 bases left between them. The CDR3 loop spans 14 amino acids. CDR1 SNHLY and CDR2 FYNNEI come from the germline V gene. There are a few counts of this clonotype. Antigen: not known. This TCR derives from an adult woman who had mild COVID-19 (a few samples of this study predate the infection). Cell type and time point are not known. The chain uses TRBV2 and TRBJ2-1; D is perhaps TRBD2 (5 bases). The sample taken for sequencing was PBMCs or a T cell subset sorted from them (not recorded which). The CDR3 here is CASSGLATYNEQFF. CDR3 in DNA: TGTGCCAGCAGTGGGTTAGCGACGTACAATGAGCAGTTCTTC.